The T cell receptor (beta chain) described here comes from a study of T cells in Graves' hyperthyroidism and ophthalmopathy. Study results and caveats: Most thyroid clonotypes expanded above 0.001 appeared in blood too.

RNA transcripts yielded amplified TCR beta CDR3 regions. The study used the HTBI primer set for a first-round RT-PCR of the TCR CDR3. TCRdb called the multiplex PCR reads again in MiXCR, with one record for every CDR3 protein. Of hundreds of thousands of distinct CDR3 sequences in the sample, around 21% were seen once. Together with thyroid ultrasound, orbital computed tomography, serum thyroxine and TRAb, clinical symptoms were used for diagnoses. Extraction of PBMCs used roughly 9.3 ml of fresh peripheral blood. Notes on this clonotype: The target antigen is unknown.

Germline V gene lookup returns CDR1 GTSNPN and CDR2 SVGIG (reference sequence). J was trimmed by 1 base and V by 4 bases; bases with no gene match: 3. The CDR3 has 14 amino acids. The chain employs TRBV30 and TRBJ2-1; 8 nucleotides line up with TRBD1. The sequenced sample consisted of blood. The source is a young man with Graves' ophthalmopathy. The CDR3 DNA sequence: TGTGCCTGGAAAGACAGGGGATCCTACAATGAGCAGTTCTTC. It specifies CAWKDRGSYNEQFF.